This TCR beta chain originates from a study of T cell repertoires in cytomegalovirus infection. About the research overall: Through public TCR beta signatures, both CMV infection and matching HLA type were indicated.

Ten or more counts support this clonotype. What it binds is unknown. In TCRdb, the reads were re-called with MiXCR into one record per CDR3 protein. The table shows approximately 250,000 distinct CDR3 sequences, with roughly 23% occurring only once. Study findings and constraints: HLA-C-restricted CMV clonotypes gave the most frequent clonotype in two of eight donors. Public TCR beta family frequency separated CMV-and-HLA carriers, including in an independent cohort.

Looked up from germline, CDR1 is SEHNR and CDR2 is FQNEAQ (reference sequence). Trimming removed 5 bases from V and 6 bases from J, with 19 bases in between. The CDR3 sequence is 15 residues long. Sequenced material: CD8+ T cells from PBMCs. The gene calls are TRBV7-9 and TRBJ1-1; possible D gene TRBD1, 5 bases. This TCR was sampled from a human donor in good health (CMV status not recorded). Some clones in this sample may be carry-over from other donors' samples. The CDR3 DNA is TGTGCCAGCAGCCCAATGGGGCCGGGTGGGGCTGAAGCTTTCTTT. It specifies CASSPMGPGGAEAFF. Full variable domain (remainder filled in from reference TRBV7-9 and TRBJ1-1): DTGVSQNPRHKITKRGQNVTFRCDPISEHNRLYWYRQTLGQGPEFLTYFQNEAQLEKSRLLSDRFSAERPKGSFSTLEIQRTEQGDSAMYLCASSPMGPGGAEAFFGQGTRLTVV.